A selection of T cell receptor beta chains follows, all from one sample in a study of graft-versus-host responses after intestinal transplantation. Method: immunoSEQ multiplex PCR; TCRdb's copy keeps in-frame clones and lacks some. Among about 12,000 clones, about 73% were seen once, and the ten largest hold approximately 4.5%. Sequenced material: ileum tissue, taken less than 150 days after intestinal transplantation. The source of these receptors is a human patient who received an intestinal transplant, so some T cells may come from the graft donor. Each CDR3 is given with its conserved first and last residue. D genes are given only for firm matches. A clone size is listed for some rows: how often the clone was seen (once, few, many), or a class if it is expanded.

d_gene: -; v_gene: TRBV6-6; abundance: few; j_gene: TRBJ2-1; CDR3aa: CASSGRDYNEQFF; CDR3nt: TGTGCCAGCAGTGGCCGGGACTACAATGAGCAGTTCTTC
d_gene: TRBD2; v_gene: TRBV9; abundance: once; j_gene: TRBJ2-1; CDR3aa: CASSTGVLAGVREQFF; CDR3nt: TGTGCCAGCAGCACCGGAGTTCTAGCGGGAGTACGCGAGCAGTTCTTC
d_gene: -; v_gene: TRBV11-2; abundance: -; j_gene: TRBJ1-6; CDR3aa: CASSLDRRNSPLHF; CDR3nt: TGTGCCAGCAGCTTAGACAGGAGGAATTCACCCCTCCACTTT
d_gene: -; v_gene: TRBV6-5; abundance: -; j_gene: TRBJ2-5; CDR3aa: CASSALGDQYF; CDR3nt: TGTGCCAGCAGTGCCCTAGGGGACCAGTACTTC
d_gene: -; v_gene: TRBV6-6; abundance: few; j_gene: TRBJ2-2; CDR3aa: CATYTGELFF; CDR3nt: TGTGCCACATACACCGGGGAGCTGTTTTTT
d_gene: -; v_gene: TRBV10-3; abundance: -; j_gene: TRBJ1-5; CDR3aa: CAISARLSNQPQHF; CDR3nt: TGTGCCATCAGTGCCAGGCTAAGTAATCAGCCCCAGCATTTT
d_gene: TRBD2; v_gene: TRBV7-2; abundance: -; j_gene: TRBJ2-7; CDR3aa: CASALGTRIYEQYF; CDR3nt: TGTGCCAGCGCCCTAGGGACTAGGATCTACGAGCAGTACTTC
d_gene: TRBD1; v_gene: TRBV7-9; abundance: -; j_gene: TRBJ2-1; CDR3aa: CASSRNKPTGGQFF; CDR3nt: TGTGCCAGCAGCCGAAATAAACCTACAGGGGGGCAGTTCTTC
d_gene: TRBD1; v_gene: TRBV6-1; abundance: few; j_gene: TRBJ2-7; CDR3aa: CASRLTGTGGEQYF; CDR3nt: TGTGCCAGCAGGCTTACCGGGACAGGGGGTGAGCAGTACTTC
d_gene: TRBD2; v_gene: TRBV7-2; abundance: few; j_gene: TRBJ2-7; CDR3aa: CASSFTGGASYEQYF; CDR3nt: TGTGCCAGCAGCTTCACGGGAGGGGCCTCCTACGAGCAGTACTTC
d_gene: -; v_gene: TRBV6-5; abundance: -; j_gene: TRBJ2-2; CDR3aa: CASSYSQGSGELFF; CDR3nt: TGTGCCAGCAGTTACAGTCAGGGTTCGGGGGAGCTGTTTTTT
d_gene: TRBD1; v_gene: TRBV9; abundance: few; j_gene: TRBJ1-4; CDR3aa: CASSFGDSSRGEKLFF; CDR3nt: TGTGCCAGCAGCTTCGGGGACAGTTCCAGGGGGGAAAAACTGTTTTTT
d_gene: -; v_gene: TRBV6-5; abundance: -; j_gene: TRBJ2-3; CDR3aa: CASSLGEGGTDTQYF; CDR3nt: TGTGCCAGCAGTTTAGGAGAGGGGGGCACAGATACGCAGTATTTT
d_gene: TRBD2; v_gene: TRBV4-3; abundance: -; j_gene: TRBJ2-1; CDR3aa: CASSQYLGLAAYNEQFF; CDR3nt: TGCGCCAGCAGCCAATACCTGGGACTAGCGGCGTACAATGAGCAGTTCTTC
d_gene: TRBD1; v_gene: TRBV4-1; abundance: -; j_gene: TRBJ1-3; CDR3aa: CASSQLMGQNSGNTIYF; CDR3nt: TGCGCCAGCAGCCAATTAATGGGACAGAACTCTGGAAACACCATATATTTT
d_gene: -; v_gene: TRBV4-2; abundance: -; j_gene: TRBJ1-1; CDR3aa: CASSQERALEGVNTEAFF; CDR3nt: TGTGCCAGCAGCCAAGAAAGGGCTTTGGAGGGAGTGAACACTGAAGCTTTCTTT
d_gene: -; v_gene: TRBV29-1; abundance: -; j_gene: TRBJ2-3; CDR3aa: CSVDSRVATDTQYF; CDR3nt: TGCAGCGTCGATAGTAGAGTCGCCACAGATACGCAGTATTTT
d_gene: TRBD1; v_gene: TRBV7-8; abundance: -; j_gene: TRBJ1-5; CDR3aa: CASSRKPGQLSNQPQHF; CDR3nt: TGTGCCAGCAGCCGGAAACCGGGACAGCTTAGCAATCAGCCCCAGCATTTT
d_gene: TRBD2; v_gene: TRBV5-1; abundance: -; j_gene: TRBJ2-3; CDR3aa: CASSFRLAERTDTQYF; CDR3nt: TGCGCCAGCAGCTTTCGACTAGCGGAACGCACAGATACGCAGTATTTT
d_gene: TRBD2; v_gene: TRBV30; abundance: -; j_gene: TRBJ2-3; CDR3aa: CAWSGSGGGDTQYF; CDR3nt: TGTGCCTGGAGTGGCAGCGGGGGGGGAGATACGCAGTATTTT
d_gene: -; v_gene: TRBV25-1; abundance: once; j_gene: TRBJ2-1; CDR3aa: CASSGGLVHEQFF; CDR3nt: TGTGCCAGCAGTGGAGGATTGGTCCATGAGCAGTTCTTC
d_gene: TRBD1; v_gene: TRBV5-1; abundance: -; j_gene: TRBJ2-7; CDR3aa: CASSVAPGQGGEQYF; CDR3nt: TGCGCCAGCAGCGTAGCACCCGGACAGGGGGGCGAGCAGTACTTC
d_gene: -; v_gene: TRBV9; abundance: -; j_gene: TRBJ2-3; CDR3aa: CASSPRWGVRDTQYF; CDR3nt: TGTGCCAGCAGCCCTCGGTGGGGGGTTCGAGATACGCAGTATTTT
d_gene: TRBD2; v_gene: TRBV5-1; abundance: -; j_gene: TRBJ2-1; CDR3aa: CASSLGRREGLYNEQFF; CDR3nt: TGCGCCAGCAGCTTGGGGCGGCGGGAGGGCCTCTACAATGAGCAGTTCTTC
d_gene: -; v_gene: TRBV5-5; abundance: -; j_gene: TRBJ1-4; CDR3aa: CASRYTTGATNEKLFF; CDR3nt: TGTGCCAGCAGGTATACCACCGGGGCAACTAATGAAAAACTGTTTTTT
d_gene: -; v_gene: TRBV20-1; abundance: -; j_gene: TRBJ1-1; CDR3aa: CSARGGGTFF; CDR3nt: TGCAGTGCTAGAGGGGGGGGAACTTTCTTT
d_gene: TRBD2; v_gene: TRBV7-9; abundance: -; j_gene: TRBJ2-7; CDR3aa: CASSSGLAGVDEQYF; CDR3nt: TGTGCCAGCAGCTCGGGACTAGCGGGAGTGGACGAGCAGTACTTC
d_gene: -; v_gene: TRBV5-1; abundance: -; j_gene: TRBJ1-2; CDR3aa: CASSLDRGGGVNYGYTF; CDR3nt: TGCGCCAGCAGCTTGGATCGGGGTGGAGGGGTTAACTATGGCTACACCTTC
d_gene: TRBD1; v_gene: TRBV5-1; abundance: few; j_gene: TRBJ2-2; CDR3aa: CASSPLIGQGAPTGELFF; CDR3nt: TGCGCCAGCAGCCCCCTAATCGGACAGGGGGCCCCCACCGGGGAGCTGTTTTTT
d_gene: -; v_gene: TRBV27; abundance: -; j_gene: TRBJ2-1; CDR3aa: CASSPWQNPNEQFF; CDR3nt: TGTGCCAGCAGCCCCTGGCAGAACCCCAATGAGCAGTTCTTC
d_gene: -; v_gene: TRBV9; abundance: large; j_gene: TRBJ1-6; CDR3aa: CASSVDRDTSYNSPLHF; CDR3nt: TGTGCCAGCAGCGTTGACCGGGACACCTCCTATAATTCACCCCTCCACTTT
d_gene: -; v_gene: TRBV6-6; abundance: -; j_gene: TRBJ1-5; CDR3aa: CASTKDYINQPQHF; CDR3nt: TGTGCCAGCACCAAGGACTACATCAATCAGCCCCAGCATTTT
d_gene: TRBD1; v_gene: TRBV7-6; abundance: -; j_gene: TRBJ1-4; CDR3aa: CASSLGSRGFIGKLFF; CDR3nt: TGTGCCAGCAGCTTAGGCTCCAGGGGGTTTATTGGAAAACTGTTTTTT
d_gene: -; v_gene: TRBV28; abundance: -; j_gene: TRBJ2-5; CDR3aa: CASSLAGETQYF; CDR3nt: TGTGCCAGCAGTTTAGCAGGGGAGACCCAGTACTTC
d_gene: -; v_gene: TRBV5-1; abundance: -; j_gene: TRBJ2-5; CDR3aa: CASTPGTTGETQYF; CDR3nt: TGCGCCAGCACCCCCGGGACAACAGGGGAGACCCAGTACTTC
d_gene: -; v_gene: TRBV18; abundance: -; j_gene: TRBJ2-5; CDR3aa: CASSPVEGEAQYF; CDR3nt: TGTGCCAGCTCACCCGTTGAAGGTGAGGCCCAGTACTTC
d_gene: TRBD2; v_gene: TRBV6-5; abundance: few; j_gene: TRBJ2-2; CDR3aa: CASSRLAGGTGELFF; CDR3nt: TGTGCCAGCAGCCGACTAGCGGGAGGGACCGGGGAGCTGTTTTTT
d_gene: -; v_gene: TRBV7-8; abundance: -; j_gene: TRBJ2-5; CDR3aa: CASSLRTVEETQYF; CDR3nt: TGTGCCAGCAGCCTCCGGACAGTAGAAGAGACCCAGTACTTC
d_gene: -; v_gene: TRBV11-3; abundance: few; j_gene: TRBJ1-1; CDR3aa: CASSLASDQGLNTEAFF; CDR3nt: TGTGCCAGCAGCTTAGCTAGTGATCAGGGGTTAAACACTGAAGCTTTCTTT
d_gene: TRBD2; v_gene: TRBV9; abundance: medium-sized; j_gene: TRBJ2-1; CDR3aa: CASSVVASGRRYDEQFF; CDR3nt: TGTGCCAGCAGCGTAGTGGCTAGCGGGAGAAGGTACGATGAGCAGTTCTTC
d_gene: TRBD1; v_gene: TRBV7-3; abundance: -; j_gene: TRBJ2-5; CDR3aa: CASSQGAQETQYF; CDR3nt: TGTGCCAGCAGCCAGGGGGCCCAAGAGACCCAGTACTTC
d_gene: TRBD2; v_gene: TRBV5-4; abundance: -; j_gene: TRBJ2-2; CDR3aa: CASSPGGGVRTGELFF; CDR3nt: TGTGCCAGCAGCCCGGGGGGGGGAGTGCGGACCGGGGAGCTGTTTTTT
d_gene: TRBD1; v_gene: TRBV7-2; abundance: -; j_gene: TRBJ2-5; CDR3aa: CASSRDRGGETQYF; CDR3nt: TGTGCCAGCAGCCGGGACAGGGGGGGAGAGACCCAGTACTTC
d_gene: -; v_gene: TRBV4-3; abundance: medium-sized; j_gene: TRBJ2-2; CDR3aa: CASSQTLQRTGELFF; CDR3nt: TGCGCCAGCAGCCAGACTCTCCAGCGAACCGGGGAGCTGTTTTTT
d_gene: -; v_gene: TRBV11-3; abundance: once; j_gene: TRBJ2-5; CDR3aa: CASKPLASQETQYF; CDR3nt: TGTGCCAGCAAGCCTCTAGCGTCCCAAGAGACCCAGTACTTC
d_gene: TRBD2; v_gene: TRBV29-1; abundance: -; j_gene: TRBJ2-5; CDR3aa: CSVVPGLAGGRETQYF; CDR3nt: TGCAGCGTTGTCCCCGGACTAGCGGGGGGAAGAGAGACCCAGTACTTC
d_gene: -; v_gene: TRBV10-3; abundance: -; j_gene: TRBJ1-4; CDR3aa: CAISDQGKKLFF; CDR3nt: TGTGCCATCAGTGATCAGGGAAAAAAACTGTTTTTT
d_gene: -; v_gene: TRBV6-5; abundance: medium-sized; j_gene: TRBJ2-3; CDR3aa: CASGARADTQYF; CDR3nt: TGTGCCAGCGGGGCCCGGGCAGATACGCAGTATTTT
d_gene: -; v_gene: TRBV27; abundance: few; j_gene: TRBJ2-1; CDR3aa: CASSLADNEQFF; CDR3nt: TGTGCCAGCAGTTTAGCGGACAATGAGCAGTTCTTC
d_gene: -; v_gene: TRBV6-5; abundance: once; j_gene: TRBJ2-7; CDR3aa: CASSYGVSGEQYF; CDR3nt: TGTGCCAGCAGTTACGGGGTGAGCGGCGAGCAGTACTTC
d_gene: -; v_gene: TRBV6-5; abundance: -; j_gene: TRBJ1-1; CDR3aa: CASSYHREGSEAFF; CDR3nt: TGTGCCAGCAGTTACCACAGGGAAGGGTCTGAAGCTTTCTTT
d_gene: -; v_gene: TRBV6-1; abundance: -; j_gene: TRBJ2-4; CDR3aa: CASTRDRRGNIQYF; CDR3nt: TGTGCCAGCACCAGAGACCGCAGGGGAAACATTCAGTACTTC